Presented here are 15 T cell receptor beta chains from one specimen sequenced in a study of CD8+CD57+ T cells in acquired aplastic anemia. For sequencing, patients were chosen who had shown expansion of CD8+CD57+ cells by flow cytometry. The TCR beta profiling, which covered VDJ combination and CDR3 sequence, was carried out using genomic DNA as the template. Via MiXCR, TCRdb re-called the reads, giving one row per CDR3 protein. The table lists 200,000 to 250,000 distinct CDR3 sequences, 50% to 70% of them singletons, with 58% in the top ten. Specimen: sorted CD4+, CD8+, or CD8+CD57+ T cells (not recorded which) from PBMCs. The source is a human donor with aplastic anemia.

The chain is built from TRBV2 and TRBJ1-1, with 7 positions matching TRBD1. The V segment lost 6 bases and the J segment 1 base; nucleotides outside the gene matches: 8. The CDR3 sequence is 15 residues long. Germline CDR1 reads SNHLY; CDR2 reads FYNNEI. Written as DNA, the CDR3 is TGTGCCAGCAGCTGGCCCGGGACAGCGAACACTGAAGCTTTCTTT. Its protein product is CASSWPGTANTEAFF.

The sample holds many counts of this clonotype. The rearrangement joins TRBV4-1 to TRBJ1-5; a weak D match, TRBD1 (5 bases). Germline CDR1 and CDR2: MGHRA and YSYEKL. The germline V and J ends were trimmed by 6 bases and 0 bases, with 15 bases remaining between them. The CDR3 has 16 residues. The CDR3 reads CASRLRDGLSNQPQHF. DNA of the CDR3: TGCGCCAGCAGACTCCGGGACGGCCTTAGCAATCAGCCCCAGCATTTT.

V and J are TRBV15 and TRBJ2-5; a possible D gene is TRBD1 (6 bases). V lost 2 bases to trimming and J lost 5 bases, with 12 bases between them. The germline CDR1 and CDR2 sequences are LNHNV and YYDKDF (reference sequence). The CDR3 runs to 14 residues. In DNA, the CDR3 is TGTGCCACCAGCAGAACCCACAGGGTTGAGACCCAGTACTTC. It codes for CATSRTHRVETQYF.

The V and J genes are TRBV19 and TRBJ2-7; D may be TRBD1 or TRBD2 (7 bases each). In germline, CDR1 is LNHDA, CDR2 SQIVND (reference sequence). The CDR3 has 14 amino acids. V was shortened by 4 bases and J by 5 bases, with 15 bases between the two germline ends. The CDR3 nucleotides are TGTGCCAGTAGTAGGGGAGGGACAGTACACGAGCAGTACTTC. This encodes CASSRGGTVHEQYF.

This sequence joins TRBV7-2 and TRBJ2-1; D remains unclear. The CDR3 totals 16 residues. CDR1 and CDR2 from the germline V gene are SGHTA and FQGNSA. The germline V and J ends were trimmed by 3 bases and 8 bases, with 20 bases remaining between them. The CDR3 loop is CASSLGYGAPRDEQFF. The DNA of the CDR3 is TGTGCCAGCAGCTTGGGGTATGGCGCCCCTAGAGATGAGCAGTTCTTC.

This clonotype has ten or more counts. The rearrangement joins TRBV20-1 to TRBJ2-3; 9 bases map to TRBD2. In germline, CDR1 is DFQATT, CDR2 SNEGSKA (reference sequence). Germline trimming cut 3 bases from V and 4 bases from J; bases unmatched to any gene: 8. This CDR3 contains 15 residues. CDR3 region: CSARRGLARPDTQYF. DNA of the CDR3: TGCAGTGCTAGGAGGGGACTAGCCCGACCAGATACGCAGTATTTT.

This clonotype was observed a single time. The V gene is TRBV7-8, the J gene TRBJ2-7; 9 bases agree with TRBD1. V was pared by 1 base and J by 0 bases, with 10 bases of the junction left unmatched. Germline loops: CDR1 SGHVS, CDR2 FQNEAQ. The CDR3 is made up of 18 amino acids. The CDR3 spells CASSLVRTGASSSYEQYF. The DNA for the CDR3 is TGTGCCAGCAGCTTAGTGAGGACAGGGGCCTCAAGCTCCTACGAGCAGTACTTC.

This clonotype turned up a few times. The chain uses TRBV20-1 and TRBJ1-4, with D perhaps matching TRBD1 (5 bases). The germline gives CDR1 DFQATT, CDR2 SNEGSKA (reference sequence). The V end was cut by 6 bases, the J end by 3 bases, with 14 bases between. CDR3 length: 14 residues. The CDR3 spells CSAVPDNANEKLFF. The CDR3 DNA is TGCAGTGCGGTCCCGGACAACGCTAATGAAAAACTGTTTTTT.

The chain carries TRBV10-3 and TRBJ1-1; D gene uncertain. The V gene lost 11 bases and the J gene lost 0 bases, with 13 bases spanning the gap. In germline, CDR1 is ENHRY, CDR2 SYGVKD. This CDR3 comprises 13 residues. The DNA of the CDR3 is TGTGCCGCCTGTGGGGAGGTGAACACTGAAGCTTTCTTT. Protein product: CAACGEVNTEAFF.

The rearrangement uses TRBV7-4 and TRBJ1-5; D remains ambiguous. The CDR3 contains 15 residues. The germline V gene encodes CDR1 SGHVT and CDR2 SQSDAQ. Between the trimmed V and J ends, which lost 5 bases and 6 bases, there was a span of 17 bases. This CDR3 reads CASSPVMWEGQPQHF. The CDR3 nucleotides read TGTGCCAGCAGCCCAGTGATGTGGGAAGGTCAGCCCCAGCATTTT.

The chain combines TRBV7-2 with TRBJ2-7, with a possible D match to TRBD1 (5 bases). Germline values: CDR1 SGHTA, CDR2 FQGNSA. Trimming took 7 bases from V and 3 from J, leaving 16 bases between them. The CDR3 length is 14 residues. The CDR3 region has the DNA TGTGCCAGCATCGGACAAGCAACAGTCTACGAGCAGTACTTC. It encodes CASIGQATVYEQYF.

The rearrangement links TRBV19 to TRBJ1-1; D call uncertain. V lost 1 base and J 8 bases, leaving 17 bases between the germline ends. This CDR3 comprises 15 residues. CDR1 and CDR2 from the germline V gene are LNHDA and SQIVND (reference sequence). CDR3 coding DNA: TGTGCCAGTAGTATAGTTGCCAGGTCGGACCCGGAAGCTTTCTTT. This translates into CASSIVARSDPEAFF.

The J gene is TRBJ1-2, the V gene TRBV7-3, with 7 bases that match TRBD1. Germline V gives CDR1 SGHTA, CDR2 FQGTGA. This CDR3 has 14 residues. J lost 4 bases, V lost 4 bases, and 6 bases had no gene match. CDR3 DNA: TGTGCCAGCAGCTCGCAGGGGGGCCTCTATGGCTACACCTTC. Encoded protein: CASSSQGGLYGYTF.

The chain joins TRBV6-6 to TRBJ2-7; D is possibly TRBD2 (5 bases). The CDR3 sequence is 13 residues long. The V gene lost 6 bases and the J gene lost 2 bases, with 11 bases spanning the gap. In germline, CDR1 is MNHNY, CDR2 SVGAGI (reference sequence). The CDR3 sequence: CASSGETPYEQYF. The CDR3 coding sequence is TGTGCCAGCAGCGGGGAGACCCCCTACGAGCAGTACTTC.

The sample holds many counts of this clonotype. This chain connects TRBV12-5 to TRBJ2-7; 7 bases match TRBD1. Trimming at V came to 4 bases and at J to 6 bases, leaving 9 bases not matched to a gene. The CDR3 sequence is 14 residues long. CDR1 and CDR2 (germline): LGHNT, FRNRAP. The CDR3 spells CASGSRDRGLEQYF. CDR3 DNA: TGTGCTAGTGGTTCCCGGGACAGAGGCCTCGAGCAGTACTTC.